Given below is one TCR beta chain in context. Its target is not known. The junction had 7 bases not matched to a gene; V was cut back by 0 bases and J by 4 bases. This CDR3 is 17 amino acids long. Germline CDR1 LGHNA, CDR2 YNFKEQ. The data are from a study of shared clonotypes between healthy human individuals. Findings and caveats of the study: Generally, naive subsets (rather than memory subsets) showed larger estimated richness. Naive CD4 clonotypes overlapped across a few donors at around 4.8%.

Running of the assay took place at deep level. Generated by immunoSEQ multiplex PCR, the TCRdb table keeps only in-frame clones and is missing some. Of some 2,000,000 clones in the sample, just under 95% were seen once. As defined, naive CD8 cells were CD45RO-negative and positively selected for CCR7, with terminally differentiated effector memory CD45RA+ cells excluded. Each of the donors was a healthy adult who was HIV-negative and had not had a recent acute infection or vaccination. The sequence came from a man in his late teens or twenties in good health. The rearrangement uses TRBV4-2 and TRBJ2-3; 10 bases match TRBD2. Source material: naive CD8+ T cells sorted from blood. The CDR3 sequence: CASSQDPTSGESDTQYF. The DNA for the CDR3 is TGTGCCAGCAGCCAAGATCCAACTAGCGGGGAGTCAGATACGCAGTATTTT.